This T cell receptor beta chain originates from a study of control samples from healthy donors and cancer patients. The table came from immunoSEQ multiplex PCR; TCRdb's copy has only in-frame clones and leaves some out. The sample has fewer than 80,000 clones, almost 90% seen once. The ends were cut back, 4 bases at V and 10 bases at J, with 16 bases in the middle. CDR3 length: 14 amino acids. CDR1 and CDR2 (germline): MNHEY, SVGAGI. Sequenced: PBMCs. This rearrangement joins TRBV6-5 to TRBJ1-4; D remains ambiguous. The origin of this receptor is a man aged 55 to 69 with colorectal cancer. CDR3 region: CASSSQKSVGKLFF. Written as DNA, the CDR3 is TGTGCCAGCAGTTCCCAGAAATCGGTCGGAAAACTGTTTTTT.